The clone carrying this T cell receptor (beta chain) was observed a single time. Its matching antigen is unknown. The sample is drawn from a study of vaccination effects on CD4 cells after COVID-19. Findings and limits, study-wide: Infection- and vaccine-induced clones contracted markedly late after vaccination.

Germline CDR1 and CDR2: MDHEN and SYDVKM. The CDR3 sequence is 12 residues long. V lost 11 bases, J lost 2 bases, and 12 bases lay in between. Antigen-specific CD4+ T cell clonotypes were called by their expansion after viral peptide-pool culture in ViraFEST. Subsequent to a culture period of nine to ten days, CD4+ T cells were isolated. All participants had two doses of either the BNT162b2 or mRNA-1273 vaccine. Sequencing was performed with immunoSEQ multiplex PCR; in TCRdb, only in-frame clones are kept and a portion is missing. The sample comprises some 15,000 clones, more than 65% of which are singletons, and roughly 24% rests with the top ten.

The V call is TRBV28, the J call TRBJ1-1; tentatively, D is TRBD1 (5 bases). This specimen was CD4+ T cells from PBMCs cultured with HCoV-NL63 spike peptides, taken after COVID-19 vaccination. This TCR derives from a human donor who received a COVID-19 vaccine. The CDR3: CALMGVNTEAFF. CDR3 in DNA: TGTGCCCTTATGGGGGTCAACACTGAAGCTTTCTTT. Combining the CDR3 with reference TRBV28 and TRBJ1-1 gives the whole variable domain DVKVTQSSRYLVKRTGEKVFLECVQDMDHENMFWYRQDPGLGLRLIYFSYDVKMKEKGDIPEGYSVSREKKERFSLILESASTNQTSMYLCALMGVNTEAFFGQGTRLTVV.